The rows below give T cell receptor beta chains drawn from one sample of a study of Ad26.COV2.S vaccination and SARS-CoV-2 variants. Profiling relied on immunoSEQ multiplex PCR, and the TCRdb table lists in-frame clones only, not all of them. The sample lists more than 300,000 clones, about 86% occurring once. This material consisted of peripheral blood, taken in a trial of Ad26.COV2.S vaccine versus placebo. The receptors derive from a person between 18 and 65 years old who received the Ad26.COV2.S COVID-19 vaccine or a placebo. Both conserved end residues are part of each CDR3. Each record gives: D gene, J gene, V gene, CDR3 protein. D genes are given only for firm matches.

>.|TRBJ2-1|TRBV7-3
CASSPHRDNEQFF
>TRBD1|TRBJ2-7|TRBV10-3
CAISRDSEYEQYF
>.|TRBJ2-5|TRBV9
CASSKIAGETQYF
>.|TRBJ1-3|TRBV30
CAWSVLRALGNTIYF
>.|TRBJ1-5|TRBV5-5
CASSLRGLQPQHF
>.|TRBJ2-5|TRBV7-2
CASSLALGGGAAETQYF
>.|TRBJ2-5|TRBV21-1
CASSKDAGFVGAGMTASGETQYF
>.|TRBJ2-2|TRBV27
CASSLIATGELFF
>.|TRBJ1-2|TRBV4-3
CASSPGYGYTF
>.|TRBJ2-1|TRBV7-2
CASSQAGKGYNEQFF
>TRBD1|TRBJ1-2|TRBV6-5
CASSSRTGLNYGYTF
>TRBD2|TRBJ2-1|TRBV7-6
CASSPGLAGASYNEQFF
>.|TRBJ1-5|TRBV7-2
CASSLGQNQPQHF
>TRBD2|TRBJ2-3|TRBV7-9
CASSKLAGYSDTQYF
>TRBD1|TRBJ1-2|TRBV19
CASRPSGQSYGYTF
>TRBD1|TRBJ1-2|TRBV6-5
CASSYTYPGTGGGYTF
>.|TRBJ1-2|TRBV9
CASSVGITANYGYTF
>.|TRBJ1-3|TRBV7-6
CASSLGGSGNTIYF
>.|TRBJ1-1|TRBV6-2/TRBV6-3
CASSSYTPREHF
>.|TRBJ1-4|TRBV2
CASSENREKLFF
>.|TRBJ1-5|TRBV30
CAWSVGVYQPQHF
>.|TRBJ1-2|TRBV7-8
CASSLESPVNYGYTF
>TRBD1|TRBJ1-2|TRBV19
CASNRDRVVSGDGYTF
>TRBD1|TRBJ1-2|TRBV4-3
CASSQVIDRVYGYTF
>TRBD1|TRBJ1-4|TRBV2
CAGTGGKGEKLFF
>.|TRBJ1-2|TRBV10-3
CAISETVNAGYTF
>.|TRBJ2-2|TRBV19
CASSPGTTNTGELFF
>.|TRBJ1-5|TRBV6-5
CASSRGGNSNQPQHF
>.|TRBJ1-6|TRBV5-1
CASSFVTGITSPLHF
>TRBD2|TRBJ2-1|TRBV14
CASSQGLAGLTSYNEQFF
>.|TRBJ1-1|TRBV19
CASSRTLLDTEAFF
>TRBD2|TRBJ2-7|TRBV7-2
CASSPWRGAPGEQYF
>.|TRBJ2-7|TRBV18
CASSPAGTVYEQYF
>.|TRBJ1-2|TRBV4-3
CASSQDHTGIYGYTF
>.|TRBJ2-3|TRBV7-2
CASSPFGTDTHTQYF
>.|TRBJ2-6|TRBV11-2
CASSLEPPRSSGANVLTF